This T cell receptor beta chain was recovered during a study of shared T cell receptors in the human thymus. Germline V CDR1 and CDR2: SGHVS, FQNEAQ. This CDR3 has 14 amino acids. The V gene lost 5 bases and the J gene lost 2 bases, with 11 bases spanning the gap. Libraries were prepared by immunoSEQ multiplex PCR; TCRdb keeps only in-frame clonotypes and omits some of them. Among some 660,000 clones listed, around 87% were seen once. The sample also formed part of further work on human thymus T cells.

This receptor was taken from a boy under two years old with a congenital heart defect. The chain has TRBV7-8 and TRBJ2-3; the D is unclear. Sequenced: thymocytes. The CDR3 DNA is TGTGCCAGCAGCCGCTCCGGGTTCACAGATACGCAGTATTTT. It encodes CASSRSGFTDTQYF.